This T cell receptor (beta chain) was observed in a study of T cell repertoires and Cas9 in healthy adults. Study-level information: Characterization of SpCas9-reactive CD4 and CD8 T cells covered multi-effector potency, cytotoxicity and lineage. Overall study results and limits: SpCas9-reactive regulatory T cells reportedly mitigated SpCas9-reactive effector T cells in vitro.

The germline gives CDR1 LNHDA, CDR2 SQIVND (reference sequence). The V and J ends lost 6 bases and 0 bases respectively, with 15 bases between them. The CDR3 spans 16 residues. Sequencing used immunoSEQ multiplex PCR; TCRdb keeps in-frame clones, though not all of them. In the table there are around 20,000 clones, roughly nine tenths of which are singletons. A remark on this clone: Its antigen is as yet unknown.

This receptor was identified in a human donor in good health. Sequencing input: CD4+ effector T cells (CD127+, CD25-, CD137-, CD154-) from PBMCs; culture status not recorded. V usage is TRBV19 and J usage is TRBJ2-1; D is possibly TRBD2 (5 bases). The chain's CDR3 is CASRPPPGSSYNEQFF. The CDR3 bases are TGTGCCAGTAGACCACCTCCGGGGAGCTCCTACAATGAGCAGTTCTTC.